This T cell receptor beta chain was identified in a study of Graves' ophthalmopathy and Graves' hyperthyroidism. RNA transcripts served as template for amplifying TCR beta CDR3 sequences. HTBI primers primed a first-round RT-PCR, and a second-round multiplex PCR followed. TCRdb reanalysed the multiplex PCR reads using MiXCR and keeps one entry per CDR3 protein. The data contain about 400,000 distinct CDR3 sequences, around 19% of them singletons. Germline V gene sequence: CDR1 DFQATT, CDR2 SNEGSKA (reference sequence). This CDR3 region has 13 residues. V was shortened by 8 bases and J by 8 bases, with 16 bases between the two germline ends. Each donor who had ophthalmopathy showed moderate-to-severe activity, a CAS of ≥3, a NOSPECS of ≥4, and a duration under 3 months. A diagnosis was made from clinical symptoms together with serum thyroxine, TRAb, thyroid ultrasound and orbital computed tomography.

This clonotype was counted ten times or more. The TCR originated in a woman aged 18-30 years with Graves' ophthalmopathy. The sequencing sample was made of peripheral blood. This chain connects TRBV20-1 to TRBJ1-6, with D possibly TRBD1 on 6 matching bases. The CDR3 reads CSSPTGGDSPLHF. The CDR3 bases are TGCAGTTCTCCGACAGGAGGGGATTCACCCCTCCACTTT.